This TCR beta chain was captured in a study of blood T cell repertoires in COVID-19. Study at large: There were acute and convalescent COVID-19 samples, and they came from the United States, Italy and Spain. From T cells, B-cell-depleted T cells, or PBMCs came the material, which was cDNA or gDNA.

In the authors' methods: Estimates of nucleated cell counts were drawn from the amplification of reference gene primers. Assay used: immunoSEQ multiplex PCR; TCRdb lists only in-frame clones, some missing. The V and J calls and the clone size are those of that table, but D and trimming were determined from the DNA. The sample shows just over 90,000 clones, 85% to 90% of them seen only once. The length of the CDR3 is 14 residues. The V gene's germline CDR1 is SGHNT and CDR2 YYREEE (reference sequence). The V end lost 4 bases, the J end lost 8 bases, and 18 bases lay between the germline ends. Material: peripheral blood. The receptor was derived from a human donor with active COVID-19. The donor label of this sample is uncertain. The gene calls are TRBV5-4 and TRBJ2-5; D may be TRBD2 (6 bases). This CDR3 reads CASSMVEGAGTQYF. As DNA, the CDR3 is TGTGCCAGCAGCATGGTGGAGGGAGCCGGTACCCAGTACTTC.